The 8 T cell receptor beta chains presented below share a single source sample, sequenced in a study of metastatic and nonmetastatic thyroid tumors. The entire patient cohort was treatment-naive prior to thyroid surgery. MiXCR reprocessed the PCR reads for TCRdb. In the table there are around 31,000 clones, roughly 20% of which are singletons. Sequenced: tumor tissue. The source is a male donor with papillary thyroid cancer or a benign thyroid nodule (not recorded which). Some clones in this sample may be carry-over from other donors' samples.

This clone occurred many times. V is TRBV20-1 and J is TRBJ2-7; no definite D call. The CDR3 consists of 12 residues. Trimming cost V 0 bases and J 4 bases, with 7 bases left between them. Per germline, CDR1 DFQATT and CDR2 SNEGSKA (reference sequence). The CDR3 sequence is CSAREVRYEQYF. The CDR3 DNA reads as TGCAGTGCTAGAGAAGTCCGGTACGAGCAGTACTTC.

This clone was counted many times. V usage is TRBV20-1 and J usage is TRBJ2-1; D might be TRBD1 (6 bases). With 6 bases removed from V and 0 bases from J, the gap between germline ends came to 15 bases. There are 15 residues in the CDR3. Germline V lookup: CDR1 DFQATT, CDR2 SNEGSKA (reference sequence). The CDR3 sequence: CSATGFMSSYNEQFF. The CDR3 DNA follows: TGCAGTGCCACAGGGTTTATGAGCTCCTACAATGAGCAGTTCTTC.

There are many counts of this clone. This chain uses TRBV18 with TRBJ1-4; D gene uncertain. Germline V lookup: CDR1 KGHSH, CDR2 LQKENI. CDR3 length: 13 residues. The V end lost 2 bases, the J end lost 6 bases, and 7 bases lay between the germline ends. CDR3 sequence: CASSPGIDEKLFF. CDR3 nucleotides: TGTGCCAGCTCACCAGGGATCGATGAAAAACTGTTTTTT.

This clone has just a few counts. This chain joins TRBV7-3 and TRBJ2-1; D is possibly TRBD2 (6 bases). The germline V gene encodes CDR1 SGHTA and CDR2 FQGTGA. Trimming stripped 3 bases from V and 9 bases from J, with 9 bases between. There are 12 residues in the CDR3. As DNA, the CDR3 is TGTGCCAGCAGCTTGGGGGACTTTGAGCAGTTCTTC. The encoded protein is CASSLGDFEQFF.

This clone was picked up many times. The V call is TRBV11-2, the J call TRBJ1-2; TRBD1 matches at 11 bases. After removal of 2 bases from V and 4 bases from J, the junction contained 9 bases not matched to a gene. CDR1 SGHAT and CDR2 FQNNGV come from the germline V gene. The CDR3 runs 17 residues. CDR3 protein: CASSLFLTGQGVYGYTF. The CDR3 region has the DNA TGTGCCAGCAGCTTATTCTTAACGGGACAGGGGGTCTATGGCTACACCTTC.

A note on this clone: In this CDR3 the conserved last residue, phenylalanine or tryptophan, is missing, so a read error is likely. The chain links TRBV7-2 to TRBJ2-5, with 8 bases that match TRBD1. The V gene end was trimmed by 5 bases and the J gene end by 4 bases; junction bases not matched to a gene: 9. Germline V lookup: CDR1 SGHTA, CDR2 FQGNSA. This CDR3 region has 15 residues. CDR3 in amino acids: CASSTPGQAGETQYL. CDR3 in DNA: TGTGCCAGCAGCACGCCGGGACAGGCTGGAGAGACCCAGTACCTC.

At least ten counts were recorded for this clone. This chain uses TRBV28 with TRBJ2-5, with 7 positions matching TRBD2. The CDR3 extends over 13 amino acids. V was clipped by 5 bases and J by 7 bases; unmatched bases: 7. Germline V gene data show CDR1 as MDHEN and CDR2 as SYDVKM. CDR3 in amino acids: CASSPAPGGTQYF. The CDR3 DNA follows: TGTGCCAGCAGTCCAGCGCCGGGGGGGACCCAGTACTTC.

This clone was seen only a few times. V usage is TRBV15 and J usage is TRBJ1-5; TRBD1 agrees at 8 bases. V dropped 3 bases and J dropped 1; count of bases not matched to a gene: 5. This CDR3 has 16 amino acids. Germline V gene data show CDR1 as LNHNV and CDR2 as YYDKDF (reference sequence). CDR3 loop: CATSSEDRASNQPQHF. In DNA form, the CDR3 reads TGTGCCACCAGCAGTGAGGACAGGGCGAGCAATCAGCCCCAGCATTTT.